The rows below give T cell receptor beta chains drawn from one sample of a study of T cell responses to AZD1222 COVID-19 vaccine. Libraries were prepared by immunoSEQ multiplex PCR; TCRdb keeps only in-frame clonotypes and omits some of them. The sample records fewer than 150,000 clones, about 90% being singletons. The material was peripheral blood, obtained 28 days after the second AZD1222 dose. Receptors originate from an adult who received the AZD1222 COVID-19 vaccine. Each CDR3 is given with its conserved first and last residue. D genes are given only for firm matches. The listing skips clone size in some rows; elsewhere it reads once, few, many or a size class.

V	size	J	D	length	DNA	CDR3
TRBV19	.	TRBJ1-1	.	14	TGTGCCAGTGGGCGATTAGGGGGGAGCCCTGAAGCTTTCTTT	CASGRLGGSPEAFF
TRBV2	.	TRBJ1-1	.	13	TGTGCCACCCGACTACAGACGGGGGGCGAAGCTTTCTTT	CATRLQTGGEAFF
TRBV11-2	once	TRBJ2-1	.	15	TGTGCCAGCAGCTTAGCGGGAGTGTCTTACAATGAGCAGTTCTTC	CASSLAGVSYNEQFF
TRBV6-5	.	TRBJ1-2	.	14	TGTGCCAGCAGGAAACCCACAGCAAACTATGGCTACACCTTC	CASRKPTANYGYTF
TRBV28	medium-sized	TRBJ2-3	TRBD1	14	TGTGCCAGCAGTCGACAGGGAACCACAGATACGCAGTATTTT	CASSRQGTTDTQYF
TRBV6-5	.	TRBJ1-5	.	15	TGTGCCAGCAGATTACAGGGATCTGACAATCAGCCCCAGCATTTT	CASRLQGSDNQPQHF
TRBV5-6	.	TRBJ1-4	TRBD1	16	TGTGCCAGCAGCTTGTATGCGACAGGGACTAATGAAAAACTGTTTTTT	CASSLYATGTNEKLFF
TRBV30	.	TRBJ1-1	.	13	TGTGCCTGGAGTGTGCGGATGAACACTGAAGCTTTCTTT	CAWSVRMNTEAFF
TRBV6-5	few	TRBJ2-5	TRBD2	15	TGTGCCAGCAGCGGGACTAGCGGGGGGGCAGAGACCCAGTACTTC	CASSGTSGGAETQYF
TRBV5-5	.	TRBJ2-1	TRBD2	15	TGTGCCAGCAGACTCCCGGGACTAGCCCGGAATGAGCAGTTCTTC	CASRLPGLARNEQFF
TRBV15	.	TRBJ1-4	.	15	TGTGCCACCAGCATTCTCAGTGCAACTAATGAAAAACTGTTTTTT	CATSILSATNEKLFF
TRBV3-1/TRBV3-2	.	TRBJ1-1	TRBD1	16	TGTGCCAGCAGCCAAGGGACAGGGGGAATGAACACTGAAGCTTTCTTT	CASSQGTGGMNTEAFF
TRBV30	.	TRBJ1-2	.	14	TGTGCCTGGAGCGGGGTCCTGGAGGGCTATGGCTACACCTTC	CAWSGVLEGYGYTF
TRBV6-5	.	TRBJ2-2	.	14	TGTGCCAGCAGCTGGGGAGGGAACACCGGGGAGCTGTTTTTT	CASSWGGNTGELFF
TRBV19	.	TRBJ1-2	.	13	TGTGCCAGTAGTCACACCCTGAACTATGGCTACACCTTC	CASSHTLNYGYTF